This T cell receptor beta chain is from a study of graft-versus-host responses after intestinal transplantation. Trimming removed 6 bases at V and 0 bases at J, with 11 bases between. CDR3 size: 14 residues. CDR1 LNHDA and CDR2 SQIVND come from the germline V gene (reference sequence). TCRdb keeps only in-frame clones here, not all; method: immunoSEQ multiplex PCR. The sample includes over 45,000 clones, roughly 90% seen only once; the top ten take around 0.6%. This clone was found a few times. The antigen is not known. The receptor's source is a human donor who was the organ donor for an intestinal transplant. The sample in question was unstimulated CD4+ T cells sorted from spleen or lymph node cells, obtained before transplant. This chain joins TRBV19 and TRBJ1-2, with D maybe TRBD1 (5 bases). The DNA for the CDR3 is TGTGCCAGTAGGGAATCGGGGGCTAACTATGGCTACACCTTC. Protein product: CASRESGANYGYTF.